This entry lists 11 T cell receptor beta chains sequenced from one sample in a study of blood T cell repertoires in COVID-19. The data were produced by immunoSEQ multiplex PCR, yet TCRdb's version contains in-frame clones alone and is incomplete. This table has some 370,000 clones, 87% appearing once. Sequences were obtained from peripheral blood. These receptors all stem from a woman aged 25 to 39 with COVID-19, enrolled during active disease.

The genes are TRBV18 and TRBJ1-1; the match to TRBD1 covers 8 bases. Germline assignment: CDR1 KGHSH and CDR2 LQKENI. The CDR3 covers 16 residues. The junction had 9 bases not matched to a gene; V was cut back by 6 bases and J by 0 bases. The CDR3 DNA reads as TGTGCCAGCTCCCACGAAGGGACAGGTTTGAACACTGAAGCTTTCTTT. Its protein product is CASSHEGTGLNTEAFF.

The rearrangement uses TRBV2 and TRBJ1-1; 10 nucleotides agree with TRBD1. The CDR3 is 14 amino acids. CDR1 SNHLY and CDR2 FYNNEI come from the germline V gene. V lost 6 bases, J lost 7 bases, and 8 bases stayed unmatched. The CDR3 protein is CASSPLDRGGEAFF. DNA for the CDR3: TGTGCCAGCAGCCCCCTGGACAGGGGGGGTGAAGCTTTCTTT. The complete variable domain, with remaining parts taken from reference TRBV2 and TRBJ1-1, reads EPEVTQTPSHQVTQMGQEVILRCVPISNHLYFYWYRQILGQKVEFLVSFYNNEISEKSEIFDDQFSVERPDGSNFTLKIRSTKLEDSAMYFCASSPLDRGGEAFFGQGTRLTVV.

The chain carries TRBV5-6 and TRBJ2-7, with TRBD1 identical over 7 bases. J was trimmed by 2 bases and V by 4 bases; bases with no gene match: 9. Germline V gene data show CDR1 as SGHDT and CDR2 as YYEEEE. This CDR3 region has 15 residues. The CDR3 here is CASSQPGQRTYEQYF. DNA of the CDR3: TGTGCCAGCAGCCAACCGGGACAGCGGACCTACGAGCAGTACTTC.

J is TRBJ1-5 and V is TRBV7-9; D possibly corresponds to TRBD1 (5 bases). The CDR3 consists of 17 residues. Germline lookup yields CDR1 SEHNR and CDR2 FQNEAQ (reference sequence). Trimming left V 5 bases short and J 0 bases short, with 17 bases between. CDR3 sequence (DNA): TGTGCCAGCAGCCCTGGCGGGGCAGGGAATAGCAATCAGCCCCAGCATTTT. It is translated as CASSPGGAGNSNQPQHF.

The chain is built from TRBV9 and TRBJ2-7; 8 bases are a match to TRBD2. This CDR3 is built from 18 residues. The germline CDR1 and CDR2 sequences are SGDLS and YYNGEE. Germline trimming cut 0 bases from V and 4 bases from J; bases unmatched to any gene: 15. In nucleotides, the CDR3 is TGTGCCAGCAGCGTAGAGAGTTATAAGGCGGGAGGTCCTTACGAGCAGTACTTC. It translates to CASSVESYKAGGPYEQYF.

The chain uses TRBV14 and TRBJ2-7; the match to TRBD2 covers 8 bases. With 5 bases clipped from V and 4 bases from J, the junction kept 10 bases outside the gene matches. Germline V lookup: CDR1 SGHDN, CDR2 FVKESK. This CDR3 spans 15 amino acids. The CDR3 here is CASSFRLAPFYEQYF. CDR3 bases: TGTGCCAGCAGCTTCCGACTAGCGCCTTTTTACGAGCAGTACTTC.

V usage is TRBV6-5 and J usage is TRBJ2-7; 11 bases are shared with TRBD1. The CDR3 is 15 amino acids. Germline V gene data show CDR1 as MNHEY and CDR2 as SVGAGI. The junction had 7 bases not matched to a gene; V was cut back by 6 bases and J by 3 bases. CDR3 in amino acids: CASSPRGTGGYEQYF. The CDR3 coding sequence is TGTGCCAGCAGCCCCAGGGGGACAGGGGGCTACGAGCAGTACTTC.

J is TRBJ1-2 and V is TRBV9, with no clear D. The germline CDR1 and CDR2 sequences are SGDLS and YYNGEE. This CDR3 region has 13 residues. Trimming stripped 0 bases from V and 2 bases from J, with 5 bases between. This CDR3 is CASSVVLNYGYTF. The CDR3 DNA is TGTGCCAGCAGCGTAGTCCTGAACTATGGCTACACCTTC. Drawing the rest from reference TRBV9 and TRBJ1-2, the complete variable domain is DSGVTQTPKHLITATGQRVTLRCSPRSGDLSVYWYQQSLDQGLQFLIQYYNGEERAKGNILERFSAQQFPDLHSELNLSSLELGDSALYFCASSVVLNYGYTFGSGTRLTVV.

The chain combines TRBV10-2 with TRBJ1-4, with D tentatively TRBD1 (6 bases). CDR1 is WSHSY and CDR2 is SAAADI in the germline V gene. Trimming pared 2 bases from V and 7 bases from J, leaving 11 bases between. The CDR3 spans 14 residues. The CDR3 DNA reads as TGCGCCAGCAGTGAGATAGTAGGGGGTGAAAAACTGTTTTTT. Translating it yields CASSEIVGGEKLFF.

J is TRBJ2-2 and V is TRBV6-5, with TRBD2 identical over 9 bases. With V trimmed by 6 bases and J by 3 bases, 5 bases remained unmatched. Germline assignment: CDR1 MNHEY and CDR2 SVGAGI. The CDR3 is 15 residues long. CDR3 region: CASRVAGVHTGELFF. In DNA, the CDR3 is TGTGCCAGCAGAGTAGCGGGAGTGCACACCGGGGAGCTGTTTTTT.

This sequence joins TRBV4-1 and TRBJ1-4, with TRBD1 identical over 7 bases. The CDR3 covers 14 residues. The V segment lost 1 base and the J segment 8 bases; nucleotides outside the gene matches: 4. Germline lookup yields CDR1 MGHRA and CDR2 YSYEKL. The CDR3 nucleotides are TGCGCCAGCAGCCAAGGACAGGGAGACGAAAAACTGTTTTTT. Translating gives CASSQGQGDEKLFF.